A selection of T cell receptor beta chains follows, all from one sample in a study of vaccination and CD4 T cells after COVID-19. TCRdb independently ran MiXCR on the PCR reads; one entry per CDR3 protein. The table includes 31,000 or so distinct CDR3 sequences, more than 40% detected once. The sequencing used CD4+ T cells from blood, collected about 7 months after SARS-CoV-2 vaccination. Source of these receptors: a human donor who had recovered from COVID-19. Both conserved end residues are part of each CDR3. The order of the fields is D gene, V gene, J gene, clone size, CDR3 protein, CDR3 DNA. The D gene is left open where the match is weak. Clone size, where shown, is once, few, many, or a class for clones that have expanded.

.	TRBV6-2/TRBV6-3	TRBJ2-3	once	CASSYARYTDTQYF	TGTGCCAGCAGTTACGCGCGGTACACAGATACGCAGTATTTT
.	TRBV20-1	TRBJ2-1	.	CSARARQAISYNEQFF	TGCAGTGCTAGAGCCCGACAGGCTATTTCCTACAATGAGCAGTTCTTC
TRBD1	TRBV25-1	TRBJ2-1	.	CASSESGDREQFF	TGTGCCAGCAGTGAATCGGGGGACAGGGAGCAGTTCTTC
TRBD1	TRBV6-1	TRBJ2-5	few	CASFPRTGAGETQYF	TGTGCCAGCTTCCCCCGGACAGGGGCTGGAGAGACCCAGTACTTC
.	TRBV30	TRBJ1-1	.	CAWSMVRSTEAFF	TGTGCCTGGAGTATGGTAAGGTCCACTGAAGCTTTCTTT
TRBD1	TRBV7-3	TRBJ2-5	few	CASSLQGEETQYF	TGTGCCAGCAGCTTACAGGGGGAAGAGACCCAGTACTTC
.	TRBV5-4	TRBJ2-5	.	CASSFGRGETQYF	TGTGCCAGCAGCTTCGGCAGGGGAGAGACCCAGTACTTC
.	TRBV15	TRBJ2-7	.	CATSRDPGEVRHEQYF	TGTGCCACCAGCAGGGACCCAGGGGAGGTACGCCACGAGCAGTACTTC
TRBD2	TRBV28	TRBJ2-5	.	CASRTYRGTSGQETQYF	TGTGCCAGCAGAACCTACCGTGGGACTAGCGGGCAAGAGACCCAGTACTTC
TRBD1	TRBV6-1	TRBJ2-3	few	CASSPGQGARYTQYF	TGTGCCAGCAGCCCGGGACAGGGGGCGCGATATACGCAGTATTTT
.	TRBV10-3	TRBJ2-5	.	CASWGAGEGETQYF	TGTGCCTCCTGGGGGGCAGGGGAGGGAGAGACCCAGTACTTC
.	TRBV20-1	TRBJ1-1	.	CSAAGGGEAFF	TGCAGTGCCGCCGGGGGCGGTGAAGCTTTCTTT
TRBD2	TRBV28	TRBJ2-5	few	CASSPAGGQETQYF	TGTGCCAGCAGTCCAGCGGGAGGGCAAGAGACCCAGTACTTC
TRBD2	TRBV15	TRBJ2-3	few	CATSRGGLAGWRGGTDTQYF	TGTGCCACCAGCAGAGGGGGACTAGCGGGATGGCGTGGTGGCACAGATACGCAGTATTTT
.	TRBV7-3	TRBJ2-1	.	CASSPPRNNEQFF	TGTGCCAGCAGCCCTCCACGGAACAATGAGCAGTTCTTC
.	TRBV28	TRBJ1-2	.	CASREENSRAYGYTF	TGTGCCAGCAGGGAGGAGAATTCTCGGGCATATGGCTACACCTTC
TRBD2	TRBV20-1	TRBJ2-7	.	CSARGLAGAYEQYF	TGCAGTGCTAGGGGGCTAGCGGGAGCCTACGAGCAGTACTTC
.	TRBV6-5	TRBJ2-3	.	CASSYGSSRDTQYF	TGTGCCAGCAGTTACGGGTCTTCGCGGGATACGCAGTATTTT
TRBD2	TRBV20-1	TRBJ2-1	.	CSALPGGAPSYNEQFF	TGCAGTGCTCTACCGGGGGGGGCCCCTTCCTACAATGAGCAGTTCTTC
.	TRBV27	TRBJ2-7	.	CASSSGRGGGRYEQYF	TGTGCCAGCAGTTCGGGGCGTGGGGGGGGCCGGTACGAGCAGTACTTC
.	TRBV28	TRBJ1-5	.	CASRLRTNSNQPQHF	TGTGCCAGCAGACTAAGAACTAATAGCAATCAGCCCCAGCATTTT
TRBD1	TRBV20-1	TRBJ2-7	.	CSARGQVEVYEQYF	TGCAGTGCTAGGGGACAGGTAGAGGTCTACGAGCAGTACTTC
.	TRBV28	TRBJ1-5	few	CASSLYQGNYQPQHF	TGTGCCAGCAGTTTATACCAGGGGAACTATCAGCCCCAGCATTTT
TRBD2	TRBV28	TRBJ2-7	.	CASSLTLAGVSTKQYF	TGTGCCAGCAGTTTAACACTAGCGGGGGTTTCTACGAAGCAGTACTTC
.	TRBV7-6	TRBJ2-5	.	CASSRSSSRGWETQYF	TGTGCCAGCAGCAGGTCATCTTCGAGGGGCTGGGAGACCCAGTACTTC
TRBD2	TRBV20-1	TRBJ2-2	once	CSATSGNTGELFF	TGCAGTGCTACTAGCGGGAACACCGGGGAGCTGTTTTTT
.	TRBV27	TRBJ2-7	.	CASSSPGQVEQYF	TGTGCCAGCAGTTCCCCAGGGCAGGTCGAGCAGTACTTC
.	TRBV7-9	TRBJ2-1	.	CASSLVREVHQFF	TGTGCCAGCAGCTTAGTCAGGGAGGTCCACCAGTTCTTC
.	TRBV6-1	TRBJ2-3	.	CASSKGAEGEDTQYF	TGTGCCAGCAGCAAAGGGGCCGAAGGGGAGGATACGCAGTATTTT
TRBD1	TRBV7-9	TRBJ2-3	few	CASSSAGGLADTQYF	TGTGCCAGCAGCTCCGCAGGGGGCTTAGCAGATACGCAGTATTTT
TRBD1	TRBV6-1	TRBJ1-2	few	CASSLQGAGGYTF	TGTGCCAGCAGCCTACAGGGGGCAGGCGGCTACACCTTC
.	TRBV4-3	TRBJ2-1	once	CASSHENNEQFF	TGCGCCAGCAGCCATGAAAACAATGAGCAGTTCTTC
.	TRBV19	TRBJ1-6	.	CASRFDRNNSPLHF	TGTGCCAGTAGATTCGACCGAAATAATTCACCCCTCCACTTT
.	TRBV25-1	TRBJ2-5	few	CASTLNGFDETQYF	TGTGCCAGCACCCTCAACGGTTTTGACGAGACCCAGTACTTC
.	TRBV19	TRBJ2-7	.	CASRPTVQAYEQYF	TGTGCCAGTAGACCGACGGTGCAGGCCTACGAGCAGTACTTC
.	TRBV19	TRBJ1-2	few	CASKGEYYGYTF	TGTGCCAGTAAAGGGGAGTACTATGGCTACACCTTC
.	TRBV7-2	TRBJ1-2	.	CASSLEGTGSYGYTF	TGTGCCAGCAGCTTAGAAGGGACGGGTTCCTATGGCTACACCTTC
TRBD2	TRBV19	TRBJ2-7	few	CASSPLAVSSYEQYF	TGTGCCAGTAGTCCCCTAGCGGTAAGCTCCTACGAGCAGTACTTC
TRBD2	TRBV2	TRBJ2-7	.	CAGKSGRALDEQYF	TGTGCCGGTAAAAGCGGGAGGGCCCTCGACGAGCAGTACTTC
.	TRBV19	TRBJ2-1	few	CASRKGGRLNNEQFF	TGTGCCAGTAGAAAGGGCGGCAGACTGAACAATGAGCAGTTCTTC
TRBD1	TRBV27	TRBJ2-7	once	CAIGQGVAEQYF	TGTGCCATAGGACAGGGAGTGGCCGAGCAGTACTTC
.	TRBV7-2	TRBJ2-7	.	CASSLYGWEQYF	TGTGCCAGCAGCCTCTACGGTTGGGAGCAGTACTTC
.	TRBV19	TRBJ2-1	.	CASSIPPLPGVEQFF	TGTGCCAGTAGTATACCCCCCTTGCCGGGGGTGGAGCAGTTCTTC
.	TRBV6-1	TRBJ1-6	.	CASREGRGDNSPLHF	TGTGCCAGCAGAGAAGGGAGGGGGGATAATTCACCCCTCCACTTT
.	TRBV5-1	TRBJ2-1	.	CASSLAPLSAPYNEQFF	TGCGCCAGCAGCTTGGCCCCACTTAGCGCTCCCTACAATGAGCAGTTCTTC
.	TRBV7-9	TRBJ2-5	few	CASSLRGGALYQETQYF	TGTGCCAGCAGCTTAAGGGGGGGGGCCCTCTACCAAGAGACCCAGTACTTC
TRBD1	TRBV27	TRBJ1-5	.	CASSTQMTGGQEQPQHF	TGTGCCAGCAGTACACAAATGACAGGGGGCCAGGAACAGCCCCAGCATTTT
TRBD2	TRBV6-1	TRBJ2-5	few	CASSPGGPTETQYF	TGTGCCAGCAGTCCGGGAGGGCCAACAGAGACCCAGTACTTC
TRBD2	TRBV6-1	TRBJ2-1	.	CASSEGRTSGRDNEQFF	TGTGCCAGCAGTGAAGGGAGGACTAGCGGGAGAGACAATGAGCAGTTCTTC
TRBD2	TRBV19	TRBJ2-1	.	CASSIDRLAGSSYNEQFF	TGTGCCAGTAGTATAGATCGGCTAGCGGGAAGCTCCTACAATGAGCAGTTCTTC